This note documents a single T cell receptor beta chain sequence. This entry comes from a study of blood T cell repertoires in COVID-19. With V trimmed by 3 bases and J by 0 bases, 1 base remained unmatched. Germline loops: CDR1 MNHNS, CDR2 SASEGT. This CDR3 spans 15 amino acids. Profiled with immunoSEQ multiplex PCR; TCRdb holds only in-frame clones, not every one. The table includes about 130,000 clones, more than 75% detected once. The receptor's source is a woman in her sixties or seventies with COVID-19, enrolled during active disease. What was sequenced was peripheral blood. The chain is built from TRBV6-1 and TRBJ2-3; 9 bases fit TRBD1. This CDR3 is CASSEGQGSTDTQYF. In DNA form, the CDR3 reads TGTGCCAGCAGTGAGGGACAGGGTAGCACAGATACGCAGTATTTT.